The rows below give T cell receptor beta chains drawn from one sample of a study of blood T cell repertoires in COVID-19. The data were produced by immunoSEQ multiplex PCR, yet TCRdb's version contains in-frame clones alone and is incomplete. Among over 120,000 clones listed, more than 75% were seen once. Material for sequencing was peripheral blood. These receptors originate from a woman in her fifties or sixties with active or convalescent COVID-19. Both conserved end residues are part of each CDR3. Fields, in order: J gene, D gene, V gene, clone size, CDR3 protein, CDR3 DNA. D genes are given only for firm matches. Expanded clones get a size class; other rows say once, few or many, or leave the size out.

j_call: TRBJ2-7
d_call: TRBD1
v_call: TRBV7-3
clone_size: NA
cdr3_aa: CASSQGQGAYEQYF
cdr3_nt: TGTGCCAGCAGCCAGGGACAGGGTGCCTACGAGCAGTACTTC

j_call: TRBJ1-2
d_call: NA
v_call: TRBV23-1
clone_size: NA
cdr3_aa: CASSHLHSSSGYTF
cdr3_nt: TGCGCCAGCAGTCATCTTCACAGCTCCTCTGGCTACACCTTC

j_call: TRBJ2-7
d_call: TRBD2
v_call: TRBV3-1/TRBV3-2
clone_size: NA
cdr3_aa: CASSQDRLASNEQYF
cdr3_nt: TGTGCCAGCAGCCAAGATCGACTAGCTAGTAACGAGCAGTACTTC

j_call: TRBJ2-1
d_call: TRBD1
v_call: TRBV14
clone_size: NA
cdr3_aa: CASSRSGTGARSSYNEQFF
cdr3_nt: TGTGCCAGCAGCCGCTCCGGGACAGGGGCCCGAAGCTCCTACAATGAGCAGTTCTTC

j_call: TRBJ2-1
d_call: NA
v_call: TRBV29-1
clone_size: NA
cdr3_aa: CSVSLDAYNEQFF
cdr3_nt: TGCAGCGTTTCGCTAGACGCCTACAATGAGCAGTTCTTC

j_call: TRBJ2-5
d_call: TRBD2
v_call: TRBV7-9
clone_size: once
cdr3_aa: CASSRLAGGVETQYF
cdr3_nt: TGTGCCAGCAGCCGACTAGCGGGAGGAGTAGAGACCCAGTACTTC

j_call: TRBJ1-6
d_call: NA
v_call: TRBV5-1
clone_size: few
cdr3_aa: CASSPSEGPNSPLHF
cdr3_nt: TGCGCCAGCAGCCCGTCGGAGGGTCCTAATTCACCCCTCCACTTT

j_call: TRBJ2-7
d_call: NA
v_call: TRBV28
clone_size: NA
cdr3_aa: CASSFSGLTPYEQYF
cdr3_nt: TGTGCCAGCAGTTTTAGTGGACTTACTCCTTACGAGCAGTACTTC

j_call: TRBJ1-4
d_call: NA
v_call: TRBV7-8
clone_size: NA
cdr3_aa: CASSFRGGEKLFF
cdr3_nt: TGTGCCAGCAGCTTTAGGGGCGGTGAAAAACTGTTTTTT

j_call: TRBJ2-1
d_call: TRBD2
v_call: TRBV5-1
clone_size: NA
cdr3_aa: CASSPGGSGAYNEQFF
cdr3_nt: TGCGCCAGCAGCCCGGGGGGTAGCGGGGCCTACAATGAGCAGTTCTTC

j_call: TRBJ2-1
d_call: TRBD2
v_call: TRBV5-1
clone_size: NA
cdr3_aa: CASSTGTSGRTDNEQFF
cdr3_nt: TGCGCCAGCAGCACAGGGACTAGCGGGAGGACGGACAATGAGCAGTTCTTC

j_call: TRBJ2-1
d_call: TRBD1
v_call: TRBV7-9
clone_size: NA
cdr3_aa: CASSLTQGDNEQFF
cdr3_nt: TGTGCCAGCAGCTTAACCCAGGGGGATAATGAGCAGTTCTTC

j_call: TRBJ1-6
d_call: NA
v_call: TRBV19
clone_size: NA
cdr3_aa: CASSIDLYNRASPLHF
cdr3_nt: TGTGCCAGTAGTATAGATCTTTACAACAGGGCATCACCCCTCCACTTT

j_call: TRBJ2-1
d_call: TRBD2
v_call: TRBV5-4
clone_size: NA
cdr3_aa: CASSQALAGGDEQFF
cdr3_nt: TGTGCCAGCAGCCAAGCGCTAGCGGGAGGGGATGAGCAGTTCTTC

j_call: TRBJ2-1
d_call: NA
v_call: TRBV5-6
clone_size: NA
cdr3_aa: CASSLRAGVRNNEQFF
cdr3_nt: TGTGCCAGCAGCTTGAGGGCGGGCGTACGGAACAATGAGCAGTTCTTC

j_call: TRBJ1-2
d_call: TRBD1
v_call: TRBV2
clone_size: NA
cdr3_aa: CASSLIRLGQVKGYTF
cdr3_nt: TGTGCCAGCAGTCTCATTCGCCTTGGACAGGTTAAGGGCTACACCTTC

j_call: TRBJ2-7
d_call: TRBD1
v_call: TRBV20-1
clone_size: few
cdr3_aa: CSASVTGAYEQYF
cdr3_nt: TGCAGTGCTAGTGTAACAGGGGCCTACGAGCAGTACTTC

j_call: TRBJ2-5
d_call: NA
v_call: TRBV6-2/TRBV6-3
clone_size: NA
cdr3_aa: CASSYDGIWPYQETQYF
cdr3_nt: TGTGCCAGCAGTTACGACGGGATTTGGCCATACCAAGAGACCCAGTACTTC

j_call: TRBJ2-1
d_call: TRBD2
v_call: TRBV27
clone_size: NA
cdr3_aa: CASSLSPSGFYNEQFF
cdr3_nt: TGTGCCAGCAGTTTATCACCTAGCGGCTTTTACAATGAGCAGTTCTTC

j_call: TRBJ1-2
d_call: TRBD1
v_call: TRBV6-6
clone_size: NA
cdr3_aa: CASSTIRGNGYTF
cdr3_nt: TGTGCCAGCAGTACTATCAGGGGGAATGGCTACACCTTC

j_call: TRBJ2-1
d_call: NA
v_call: TRBV30
clone_size: once
cdr3_aa: CAGNRAGVKLSAKNEQFF
cdr3_nt: TGTGCCGGAAACAGGGCGGGAGTAAAGCTTTCGGCTAAGAATGAGCAGTTCTTC

j_call: TRBJ1-3
d_call: TRBD1
v_call: TRBV6-1
clone_size: NA
cdr3_aa: CASSGTGAYSGNTIYF
cdr3_nt: TGTGCCAGCAGTGGGACAGGGGCGTACTCTGGAAACACCATATATTTT

j_call: TRBJ2-2
d_call: NA
v_call: TRBV5-5
clone_size: once
cdr3_aa: CASRDFTGELFF
cdr3_nt: TGTGCCAGCAGGGACTTTACCGGGGAGCTGTTTTTT

j_call: TRBJ2-1
d_call: TRBD2
v_call: TRBV28
clone_size: NA
cdr3_aa: CASSPRGLGRNEQFF
cdr3_nt: TGTGCCAGCAGTCCCAGAGGACTAGGGCGAAATGAGCAGTTCTTC

j_call: TRBJ2-3
d_call: TRBD2
v_call: TRBV7-2
clone_size: NA
cdr3_aa: CASSLQLAGGRDTQYF
cdr3_nt: TGTGCCAGCAGCTTACAACTAGCGGGGGGGCGAGATACGCAGTATTTT

j_call: TRBJ2-1
d_call: TRBD2
v_call: TRBV30
clone_size: NA
cdr3_aa: CAWTSGGSPQDEQFF
cdr3_nt: TGTGCCTGGACCTCGGGAGGTTCACCGCAGGATGAGCAGTTCTTC

j_call: TRBJ2-6
d_call: TRBD1
v_call: TRBV7-3
clone_size: once
cdr3_aa: CASSETGFGANVLTF
cdr3_nt: TGTGCCAGCAGCGAGACAGGGTTCGGGGCCAACGTCCTGACTTTC

j_call: TRBJ2-1
d_call: NA
v_call: TRBV24-1
clone_size: NA
cdr3_aa: CATSDETGYQFF
cdr3_nt: TGTGCCACCAGTGATGAAACAGGGTATCAGTTCTTC

j_call: TRBJ1-2
d_call: NA
v_call: TRBV6-6
clone_size: NA
cdr3_aa: CASSYSVGARGYTF
cdr3_nt: TGTGCCAGCAGTTACTCGGTTGGGGCTCGGGGCTACACCTTC

j_call: TRBJ2-3
d_call: TRBD2
v_call: TRBV7-2
clone_size: NA
cdr3_aa: CASSPGTSGGTLTDTQYF
cdr3_nt: TGTGCCAGCAGCCCGGGGACTAGCGGGGGGACACTCACAGATACGCAGTATTTT

j_call: TRBJ2-1
d_call: TRBD1
v_call: TRBV5-1
clone_size: NA
cdr3_aa: CASSQGQGGHNEQFF
cdr3_nt: TGCGCCAGCAGCCAGGGACAGGGGGGCCACAATGAGCAGTTCTTC

j_call: TRBJ1-1
d_call: NA
v_call: TRBV5-5
clone_size: NA
cdr3_aa: CASSLGQGKESTEAFF
cdr3_nt: TGTGCCAGCAGCTTAGGGCAGGGGAAAGAAAGTACTGAAGCTTTCTTT

j_call: TRBJ2-7
d_call: NA
v_call: TRBV7-3
clone_size: NA
cdr3_aa: CASSPTGVSYEQYF
cdr3_nt: TGTGCCAGCAGTCCGACAGGCGTCTCCTACGAGCAGTACTTC

j_call: TRBJ1-2
d_call: TRBD1
v_call: TRBV7-9
clone_size: NA
cdr3_aa: CASSLQGAGGYTF
cdr3_nt: TGTGCCAGCAGCCTTCAGGGGGCAGGTGGCTACACCTTC

j_call: TRBJ1-2
d_call: NA
v_call: TRBV25-1
clone_size: NA
cdr3_aa: CASSDGGGGSYGYTF
cdr3_nt: TGTGCCAGCAGTGATGGGGGGGGAGGCTCCTATGGCTACACCTTC

j_call: TRBJ1-1
d_call: NA
v_call: TRBV19
clone_size: NA
cdr3_aa: CASSIGRVNTEAFF
cdr3_nt: TGTGCCAGTAGTATTGGGAGAGTGAACACTGAAGCTTTCTTT

j_call: TRBJ1-1
d_call: TRBD1
v_call: TRBV11-2
clone_size: NA
cdr3_aa: CASSQGTGGTEAFF
cdr3_nt: TGTGCCAGCAGCCAAGGGACAGGGGGCACTGAAGCTTTCTTT

j_call: TRBJ2-7
d_call: TRBD1
v_call: TRBV2
clone_size: NA
cdr3_aa: CASGTGGGKSEQYF
cdr3_nt: TGTGCCAGCGGTACAGGGGGCGGCAAGAGCGAGCAGTACTTC

j_call: TRBJ2-2
d_call: NA
v_call: TRBV19
clone_size: NA
cdr3_aa: CASSIPVNTGELFF
cdr3_nt: TGTGCCAGTAGTATACCAGTTAACACCGGGGAGCTGTTTTTT

j_call: TRBJ2-3
d_call: NA
v_call: TRBV7-3
clone_size: once
cdr3_aa: CASSLSPQGDTQYF
cdr3_nt: TGTGCCAGCAGCTTAAGCCCCCAGGGGGATACGCAGTATTTT

j_call: TRBJ1-5
d_call: NA
v_call: TRBV5-4
clone_size: NA
cdr3_aa: CASSNWASNQPQHF
cdr3_nt: TGTGCCAGCAGCAACTGGGCCTCCAACCAGCCCCAGCATTTT

j_call: TRBJ1-1
d_call: NA
v_call: TRBV5-1
clone_size: NA
cdr3_aa: CASSPWGDANTEAFF
cdr3_nt: TGCGCCAGCAGCCCCTGGGGGGATGCGAACACTGAAGCTTTCTTT

j_call: TRBJ1-2
d_call: NA
v_call: TRBV7-2
clone_size: NA
cdr3_aa: CASSSRPNERGYTF
cdr3_nt: TGTGCCAGCAGCTCCCGGCCCAACGAGCGAGGCTACACCTTC

j_call: TRBJ1-5
d_call: TRBD1
v_call: TRBV18
clone_size: NA
cdr3_aa: CASSPPGGQGSSRPQHF
cdr3_nt: TGTGCCAGCTCACCACCCGGGGGACAGGGGTCTTCGAGGCCCCAGCATTTT

j_call: TRBJ1-2
d_call: NA
v_call: TRBV18
clone_size: NA
cdr3_aa: CASSPGQGSGYGYTF
cdr3_nt: TGTGCCAGCTCACCCGGGCAGGGATCTGGCTATGGCTACACCTTC

j_call: TRBJ1-2
d_call: TRBD1
v_call: TRBV5-1
clone_size: NA
cdr3_aa: CASSSQQGEDGYTF
cdr3_nt: TGCGCCAGCAGCTCGCAACAGGGGGAGGATGGCTACACCTTC

j_call: TRBJ1-5
d_call: NA
v_call: TRBV5-1
clone_size: NA
cdr3_aa: CASSLEGGQGQPQHF
cdr3_nt: TGCGCCAGCAGCTTGGAGGGAGGACAAGGGCAGCCCCAGCATTTT

j_call: TRBJ2-5
d_call: TRBD2
v_call: TRBV12-3/TRBV12-4
clone_size: NA
cdr3_aa: CASNRGGQETQYF
cdr3_nt: TGTGCCAGCAATCGGGGAGGGCAAGAGACCCAGTACTTC

j_call: TRBJ2-2
d_call: TRBD2
v_call: TRBV10-3
clone_size: few
cdr3_aa: CAISDPRLAGSRSGELFF
cdr3_nt: TGTGCCATCAGTGACCCGCGACTAGCGGGGTCTCGAAGCGGGGAGCTGTTTTTT

j_call: TRBJ1-1
d_call: NA
v_call: TRBV1
clone_size: NA
cdr3_aa: CTSSQWGQLNTEAFF
cdr3_nt: TGCACCAGCAGCCAATGGGGACAACTGAACACTGAAGCTTTCTTT

j_call: TRBJ1-6
d_call: TRBD1
v_call: TRBV7-3
clone_size: once
cdr3_aa: CASSAGQGASPLHF
cdr3_nt: TGTGCCAGCAGCGCGGGACAGGGAGCTTCACCCCTCCACTTT